This is a list of T cell receptor beta chains from one sample in a study of CD8+ T cells in alopecia areata. Data came from immunoSEQ multiplex PCR; TCRdb stores just in-frame clones and leaves some out. The sample has some 210,000 clones; under 70% are singletons. The sample was CD4+ T cells sorted from blood, taken between weeks 43 and 45, from a patient treated with tofacitinib. The receptor set was obtained from a human donor with alopecia areata. Both conserved end residues are part of each CDR3. The D gene is left open where the match is weak. Some rows mark clone size as missing; the rest say once, few, many or name a class of expanded clone.

D	J	size	V	CDR3	DNA
-	TRBJ1-2	once	TRBV7-2	CASSLAQDRSHGYTF	TGTGCCAGCAGCTTAGCTCAAGACAGATCTCATGGCTACACCTTC
-	TRBJ2-7	-	TRBV6-5	CASSYSYRSSYEQYF	TGTGCCAGCAGTTACTCATACCGGAGCTCCTACGAGCAGTACTTC
TRBD1	TRBJ1-6	-	TRBV19	CASSMTGADNSPLHF	TGTGCCAGTAGTATGACAGGGGCGGATAATTCACCCCTCCACTTT
-	TRBJ2-3	-	TRBV2	CASSESPTDTQYF	TGTGCCAGCAGTGAAAGCCCCACAGATACGCAGTATTTT
-	TRBJ1-1	-	TRBV5-6	CASRSGPSMNTEAFF	TGTGCCAGCAGGTCGGGTCCAAGTATGAACACTGAAGCTTTCTTT
-	TRBJ2-5	-	TRBV9	CASSLGTLAETQYF	TGTGCCAGCAGCCTAGGGACATTAGCAGAGACCCAGTACTTC
-	TRBJ2-7	-	TRBV4-1	CASSPGTQYEQYF	TGCGCCAGCAGCCCCGGGACCCAATACGAGCAGTACTTC
-	TRBJ1-1	-	TRBV5-6	CASSLQMNTEAFF	TGTGCCAGCAGCTTACAGATGAACACTGAAGCTTTCTTT
-	TRBJ1-1	-	TRBV25-1	CASSEGVGHTEAFF	TGTGCCAGCAGTGAAGGAGTAGGCCACACTGAAGCTTTCTTT
TRBD2	TRBJ2-7	few	TRBV29-1	CSVDGGDQQYF	TGCAGCGTGGACGGGGGGGACCAGCAGTACTTC
-	TRBJ1-1	-	TRBV29-1	CSVVLLMNTEAFF	TGCAGCGTCGTCCTACTCATGAACACTGAAGCTTTCTTT
-	TRBJ2-1	-	TRBV9	CASSVDAGSSYNEQFF	TGTGCCAGCAGCGTAGATGCAGGAAGCTCCTACAATGAGCAGTTCTTC
-	TRBJ2-5	-	TRBV29-1	CSTTFAQGRGETQYF	TGCAGCACTACCTTCGCCCAGGGCAGAGGGGAGACCCAGTACTTC
TRBD2	TRBJ2-1	-	TRBV15	CATSRDTPGLVTHEQFF	TGTGCCACCAGCAGAGATACCCCGGGACTAGTTACCCATGAGCAGTTCTTC
TRBD1	TRBJ2-5	-	TRBV4-3	CASSQGTGVTETQYF	TGCGCCAGCAGCCAAGGGACAGGGGTCACGGAGACCCAGTACTTC
-	TRBJ2-5	-	TRBV10-1	CASSEGQETQYF	TGCGCCAGCAGTGAGGGTCAAGAGACCCAGTACTTC
-	TRBJ2-5	few	TRBV13	CASSLVGRAQETQYF	TGTGCCAGCAGCTTAGTTGGCAGGGCACAAGAGACCCAGTACTTC
-	TRBJ2-1	few	TRBV29-1	CSGEGWGGPSNEQFF	TGCAGCGGGGAGGGGTGGGGGGGCCCCTCCAATGAGCAGTTCTTC
-	TRBJ2-1	many	TRBV5-8	CASSLGAQGFYNEQFF	TGTGCCAGCAGCTTGGGGGCACAGGGTTTTTACAATGAGCAGTTCTTC
-	TRBJ2-7	few	TRBV4-1	CASSQEGQGSYEQYF	TGCGCCAGCAGCCAAGAGGGGCAGGGCTCCTACGAGCAGTACTTC
TRBD2	TRBJ2-2	few	TRBV12-5	CASGLAFGGTSGTGELFF	TGTGCTAGTGGTTTGGCTTTTGGAGGGACTAGCGGCACCGGGGAGCTGTTTTTT
-	TRBJ1-6	-	TRBV11-2	CASSPDLAGNSPLHF	TGTGCCAGCAGCCCCGATTTGGCAGGGAATTCACCCCTCCACTTT
TRBD2	TRBJ2-1	-	TRBV5-1	CASSTTSGSYNEQFF	TGCGCCAGCAGCACGACTAGCGGTTCCTACAATGAGCAGTTCTTC
TRBD1	TRBJ2-7	-	TRBV7-2	CASSLALGQGHEQYF	TGTGCCAGCAGCTTAGCGCTCGGACAGGGACACGAGCAGTACTTC
-	TRBJ1-5	-	TRBV2	CASSAGVNQPQHF	TGTGCCAGCAGTGCTGGGGTCAATCAGCCCCAGCATTTT
-	TRBJ2-1	few	TRBV5-4	CASTHARVNKYNEQFF	TGTGCCAGCACACATGCCAGGGTGAACAAATACAATGAGCAGTTCTTC
-	TRBJ1-1	-	TRBV10-3	CAISDAGTPDFF	TGTGCCATCAGTGACGCCGGGACACCGGACTTCTTT
-	TRBJ2-3	-	TRBV19	CASRSGGSGEDTQYF	TGTGCCAGTAGGTCCGGGGGTTCTGGTGAAGATACGCAGTATTTT
TRBD1	TRBJ2-5	-	TRBV5-1	CASSLTRGLIETQYF	TGCGCCAGCAGCTTAACCAGGGGGCTTATTGAGACCCAGTACTTC
-	TRBJ1-2	-	TRBV29-1	CSARSTEYGYTF	TGCAGCGCAAGATCGACGGAGTATGGCTACACCTTC
-	TRBJ1-2	-	TRBV20-1	CSASGVWGYTF	TGCAGTGCTAGTGGGGTTTGGGGCTACACCTTC
-	TRBJ2-7	-	TRBV7-8	CASSLAKRAPYEQYF	TGTGCCAGCAGCTTAGCGAAGCGGGCCCCCTACGAGCAGTACTTC
TRBD1	TRBJ1-2	-	TRBV25-1	CASRQEGARGYTF	TGTGCCAGCAGACAGGAGGGGGCGCGAGGCTACACCTTC
-	TRBJ1-1	-	TRBV29-1	CSVKYTNTEAFF	TGCAGCGTTAAATACACCAACACTGAAGCTTTCTTT
-	TRBJ1-1	-	TRBV7-9	CASNPVGVSNTEAFF	TGTGCCAGCAACCCCGTGGGGGTCTCGAACACTGAAGCTTTCTTT
-	TRBJ2-3	once	TRBV5-1	CASSLHRTRSSTDTQYF	TGCGCCAGCAGCTTACATAGGACCCGCAGCTCCACAGATACGCAGTATTTT
-	TRBJ1-5	-	TRBV6-1	CASTAESKPQHF	TGTGCCAGCACCGCAGAGTCGAAGCCCCAGCATTTT
-	TRBJ1-2	-	TRBV2	CASSEPVHGYTF	TGTGCCAGCAGTGAACCGGTCCATGGCTACACCTTC
-	TRBJ1-5	once	TRBV30	CAWSRALGSNQPQHF	TGTGCCTGGAGTCGCGCTCTAGGGAGCAATCAGCCCCAGCATTTT
TRBD1	TRBJ2-6	-	TRBV7-2	CASSFGQAVSGANVLTF	TGTGCCAGCAGCTTCGGACAGGCGGTTTCTGGGGCCAACGTCCTGACTTTC
-	TRBJ1-2	few	TRBV4-3	CASSQVKSGEWGYTF	TGCGCCAGCAGCCAAGTGAAATCGGGGGAATGGGGCTACACCTTC
-	TRBJ2-7	once	TRBV2	CASRLTGGAYEQYF	TGTGCCAGCAGACTTACAGGAGGCGCCTACGAGCAGTACTTC
TRBD1	TRBJ1-2	-	TRBV5-1	CASSLALGPTGSDGYTF	TGCGCCAGCAGCTTGGCCTTGGGACCGACAGGGTCGGATGGCTACACCTTC